This T cell receptor (beta chain) was captured in a study of technical replicates of blood from several donors. CDR1 is LGHNA and CDR2 is YSLEER in the germline V gene. The length of the CDR3 is 16 residues. Trimming took 1 base from V and 0 from J, leaving 10 bases between them. TCRdb's table, derived via immunoSEQ multiplex PCR, lists solely in-frame clones and lacks some. The sample carries more than 65,000 clones, over 75% recorded once. The chain combines TRBV4-3 with TRBJ2-1; tentative D call: TRBD2 (6 bases). Source material: PBMCs. This receptor was identified in a human donor in good health. Some clones in this sample may be carry-over from other donors' samples. This chain's CDR3 is CASSQGPGGSYNEQFF. In DNA form, the CDR3 reads TGCGCCAGCAGCCAAGGCCCCGGGGGCTCCTACAATGAGCAGTTCTTC.